This is a list of T cell receptor beta chains from one sample in a study of blood T cell repertoires in COVID-19. Sequencing was performed with immunoSEQ multiplex PCR; in TCRdb, only in-frame clones are kept and a portion is missing. The data hold about 3,700 clones, with 65% to 80% observed a single time. The sequencing sample was made of peripheral blood. The receptor set was obtained from a human donor in a cohort sampled during active COVID-19. The CDR3 runs from the conserved cysteine through the conserved F or W.

j_call,v_call,cdr3_aa
TRBJ1-1,TRBV29-1,CSLQGVVNTEAFF
TRBJ1-1,TRBV7-8,CASSLGTVPLNTEAFF
TRBJ2-2,TRBV5-1,CASSPEGTGELFF
TRBJ2-1,TRBV4-3,CASSQTTRRGARDEQFF
TRBJ2-7,TRBV29-1,CSVARGGEQYF
TRBJ2-1,TRBV3-1/TRBV3-2,CASSRLAGGLEQFF
TRBJ2-3,TRBV9,CASSAIQGGTDTQYF
TRBJ2-2,TRBV18,CASSPGGRSTGELFF
TRBJ2-2,TRBV5-1,CASSPTGEAGELFF
TRBJ2-1,TRBV19,CASRRREDEQFF
TRBJ2-1,TRBV5-5,CASSLARLPLAGAYNEQFF
TRBJ1-5,TRBV2,CASSESPPAFYSNQPQHF
TRBJ1-2,TRBV7-2,CASSLAGGGGYTF
TRBJ1-2,TRBV2,CASSDRTGVYYGYTF
TRBJ1-1,TRBV28,CASSPIDQGRVAGSFF
TRBJ1-2,TRBV27,CASSYLGAYGYTF
TRBJ1-5,TRBV9,CASSAGTGVQPQHF
TRBJ2-1,TRBV24-1,CATSGLDSYNEQFF
TRBJ2-1,TRBV7-8,CASSLGGVGRQFF
TRBJ2-7,TRBV2,CASSQQGAIMYEQYF
TRBJ2-3,TRBV6-2/TRBV6-3,CASSSSTDTQYF
TRBJ1-1,TRBV7-2,CASSLAGGTGGAFF
TRBJ2-1,TRBV7-8,CASSGSGGATAEQFF
TRBJ2-3,TRBV7-3,CAEPYIRTSDSTDTQYF
TRBJ2-3,TRBV10-1,CASSESTGQRPDTQYF
TRBJ1-4,TRBV2,CATQGNNEKLFF
TRBJ1-1,TRBV5-1,CASSAPRTGGLTEAFF
TRBJ1-2,TRBV29-1,CSVGDRGRGGYTF
TRBJ2-1,TRBV29-1,CSARSGLAGPNEQFF
TRBJ1-1,TRBV27,CASSPNRAMNTEAFF
TRBJ1-1,TRBV7-2,CASSSTAGTEAFF
TRBJ2-1,TRBV24-1,CATSDSRLLASSYNEQFF
TRBJ1-4,TRBV5-5,CASSFGDRVYTNEKLFF
TRBJ1-5,TRBV18,CASSSRDRGGQPQHF
TRBJ1-1,TRBV4-2,CASSYSSTGNTEAFF
TRBJ2-1,TRBV7-9,CASSLRTSGRAAYNEQFF
TRBJ2-6,TRBV7-2,CASSPTGLGANVLTF
TRBJ1-2,TRBV6-5,CASSTRRGLNHGYTF
TRBJ1-1,TRBV4-1,CASSQLGRTSTRGAFF
TRBJ2-7,TRBV6-2/TRBV6-3,CASSYRRAGAYEQYF
TRBJ2-3,TRBV7-6,CASSPGTDTQYF
TRBJ2-3,TRBV11-3,CASSLDQSTTDTQYF
TRBJ2-1,TRBV6-4,CASSDSREAYNEQFF
TRBJ2-3,TRBV6-4,CASSAGTGGLDTQYF
TRBJ1-5,TRBV7-8,CASSSLTGGNQPQHF
TRBJ2-1,TRBV4-1,CASSQVLRTGGNEQFF
TRBJ1-1,TRBV12-5,CASGLAPGGVSHTEAFF